The 9 T cell receptor beta chains reported below all come from one sample, sequenced in a study of blood T cell repertoires in COVID-19. The data were produced by immunoSEQ multiplex PCR, yet TCRdb's version contains in-frame clones alone and is incomplete. Of some 350,000 clones in the sample, roughly 90% are singletons; the top ten hold 2.5% to 3.5%. Sample: PBMCs or T cells enriched from blood (not recorded which). These receptors all stem from a young woman who had recovered from COVID-19.

The CDR3 DNA is TGTGCCTGGAGGGAGTTGGGTCAAAACACTGAAGCTTTCTTT. Its translation: CAWRELGQNTEAFF. This sequence joins TRBV30 and TRBJ1-1; D unresolved. Trimming pared 3 bases from V and 2 bases from J, leaving 13 bases between. This CDR3 has 14 amino acids. The germline V gene has CDR1 GTSNPN and CDR2 SVGIG (reference sequence). Full variable domain (rest looked up from reference TRBV30 and TRBJ1-1): SQTIHQWPATLVQPVGSPLSLECTVEGTSNPNLYWYRQAAGRGLQLLFYSVGIGQISSEVPQNLSASRPQDRQFILSSKKLLLSDSGFYLCAWRELGQNTEAFFGQGTRLTVV.

The rearrangement links TRBV5-1 to TRBJ2-7, with 7 bases identical to TRBD2. Trimming removed 2 bases from V and 1 base from J; junction bases left unmatched: 6. The CDR3 extends over 15 amino acids. Germline V CDR1 and CDR2: SGHRS, YFSETQ. Here the CDR3 reads CASSLLASASYEQYF. For the CDR3, the DNA is TGCGCCAGCAGCTTACTAGCGTCGGCGTCCTACGAGCAGTACTTC.

The table lists this clone with a count of one. This chain joins TRBV12-3 or TRBV12-4 and TRBJ2-7; 8 bases agree with TRBD1. J was trimmed by 7 bases and V by 6 bases; bases with no gene match: 8. The CDR3 is 13 residues long. In DNA form, the CDR3 reads TGTGCCAGCAGATCCACCGGGACAGGAGAGCAGTACTTC. This translates into CASRSTGTGEQYF.

The chain carries TRBV27 and TRBJ2-1, with 12 bases aligning to TRBD2. Trimming removed 5 bases from V and 10 bases from J; junction bases left unmatched: 9. The germline V gene encodes CDR1 MNHEY and CDR2 SMNVEV (reference sequence). This CDR3 region has 15 residues. This chain's CDR3 is CASSPETSGRGEQFF. The DNA of the CDR3 is TGTGCCAGCAGTCCGGAGACTAGCGGGAGAGGGGAGCAGTTCTTC.

The chain combines TRBV6-5 with TRBJ2-1; weak D call: TRBD1 (6 bases). This CDR3 spans 15 amino acids. Germline loops: CDR1 MNHEY, CDR2 SVGAGI. Trimming pared 6 bases from V and 9 bases from J, leaving 21 bases between. The DNA for the CDR3 is TGTGCCAGCAGGGTTCCGGGACACTTGATTTCTGAGCAGTTCTTC. Amino acids: CASRVPGHLISEQFF.

This clone was counted a few times. V usage is TRBV19 and J usage is TRBJ2-4; 9 bases map to TRBD2. The CDR3 length is 14 residues. Per the germline V gene, CDR1 is LNHDA and CDR2 is SQIVND (reference sequence). V trimming: 5 bases; J trimming: 9 bases; junction bases outside the gene matches: 8. CDR3 residues: CASSYGGRAPIQYF. The CDR3, as DNA: TGTGCCAGTAGTTACGGCGGGAGGGCCCCCATTCAGTACTTC.

The genes are TRBV27 and TRBJ1-6; TRBD1 is a possible D gene (6 bases). The V end lost 6 bases, the J end lost 6 bases, and 12 bases lay between the germline ends. Per the germline V gene, CDR1 is MNHEY and CDR2 is SMNVEV (reference sequence). The CDR3 has 14 amino acids. The CDR3: CASSRQVLNSPLHF. For the CDR3, the DNA is TGTGCCAGCAGCCGACAGGTGCTTAATTCACCCCTCCACTTT.

This chain uses TRBV27 with TRBJ2-1; 7 bases match TRBD2. The ends lost 7 bases at V and 6 bases at J; junction bases unmatched: 15. The germline CDR1 and CDR2 sequences are MNHEY and SMNVEV (reference sequence). The CDR3 is 16 amino acids. The CDR3: CASTRRGSSGGNEQFF. The CDR3 DNA follows: TGTGCCAGCACACGGCGCGGGAGTTCGGGGGGCAATGAGCAGTTCTTC.

Only one count was recorded for this clone. The chain joins TRBV15 to TRBJ2-3; the match to TRBD2 covers 9 bases. This CDR3 comprises 17 residues. Germline loops: CDR1 LNHNV, CDR2 YYDKDF (reference sequence). Losses at the gene ends were 0 bases for V and 2 bases for J; bases not matched to a gene: 6. CDR3 in amino acids: CATSRERSGGYTDTQYF. CDR3 bases: TGTGCCACCAGCAGAGAGCGTAGCGGGGGATACACAGATACGCAGTATTTT. The variable domain in full, completed from reference TRBV15 and TRBJ2-3, reads DAMVIQNPRYQVTQFGKPVTLSCSQTLNHNVMYWYQQKSSQAPKLLFHYYDKDFNNEADTPDNFQSRRPNTSFCFLDIRSPGLGDTAMYLCATSRERSGGYTDTQYFGPGTRLTVL.